This T cell receptor (beta chain) was identified in a study of T-cell memory formation after mild COVID-19. The study, taken as a whole, reports: CD4+ contracting clones lay mainly in CM and EM, CD8+ ones in EMRA. Day 37-peaking second-wave clones had unconfirmed SARS-CoV-2 specificity. Researchers found some responding clones in pre-infection memory, a sign that cross-reactive memory joined.

The CDR3 is 15 amino acids. Germline CDR1 is SNHLY and CDR2 is FYNNEI. With 6 bases removed from V and 3 bases from J, the gap between germline ends came to 18 bases. TCR alpha and TCR beta cDNA libraries carrying sample barcodes and UMIs came from 5'RACE with constant-segment primers. TCRdb passed the 5' RACE reads through MiXCR, listing each CDR3 protein once. The table lists roughly 580,000 distinct CDR3 sequences, roughly 18% of them singletons. In this sample, this clonotype turned up once. Its antigen is still unknown. The clonotype was recovered from an adult woman who had mild COVID-19 (a few samples of this study predate the infection). Cell type and time point are not known. The chain has TRBV2 and TRBJ2-7; no firm D call. The specimen was PBMCs or a T cell subset sorted from them (not recorded which). The CDR3 loop reads CASSANKGGFYEQYF. The CDR3 DNA is TGTGCCAGCAGCGCCAACAAGGGTGGGTTCTACGAGCAGTACTTC.